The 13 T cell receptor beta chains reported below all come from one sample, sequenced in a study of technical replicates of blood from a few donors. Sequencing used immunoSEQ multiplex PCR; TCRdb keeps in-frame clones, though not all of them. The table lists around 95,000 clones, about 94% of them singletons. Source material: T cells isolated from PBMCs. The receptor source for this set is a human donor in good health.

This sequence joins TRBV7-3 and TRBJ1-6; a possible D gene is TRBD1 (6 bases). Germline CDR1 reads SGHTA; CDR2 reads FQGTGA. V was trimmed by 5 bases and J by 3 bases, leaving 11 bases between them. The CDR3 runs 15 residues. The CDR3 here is CASSQTGYYNSPLHF. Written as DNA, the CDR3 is TGTGCCAGCAGCCAAACAGGGTACTATAATTCACCCCTCCACTTT.

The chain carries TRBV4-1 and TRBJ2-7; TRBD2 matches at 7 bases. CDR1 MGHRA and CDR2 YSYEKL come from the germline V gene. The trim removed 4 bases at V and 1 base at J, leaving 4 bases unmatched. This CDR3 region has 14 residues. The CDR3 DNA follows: TGCGCCAGCAGCCTAGGGAGGGGTTCCTACGAGCAGTACTTC. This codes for CASSLGRGSYEQYF.

The CDR3 here is CASSLAGTGDDTQYF. The CDR3 coding sequence is TGTGCCAGCAGCTTAGCCGGGACAGGGGATGATACGCAGTATTTT. The genes are TRBV7-9 and TRBJ2-3; 10 bases are a match to TRBD1. V lost 0 bases, J lost 6 bases, and 3 bases stayed unmatched. This CDR3 is 15 amino acids long. Germline-derived CDR1 and CDR2 are SEHNR and FQNEAQ (reference sequence).

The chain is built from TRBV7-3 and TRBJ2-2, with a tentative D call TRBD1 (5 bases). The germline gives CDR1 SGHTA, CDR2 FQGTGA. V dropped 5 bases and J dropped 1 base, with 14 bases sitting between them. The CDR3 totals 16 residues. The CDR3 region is CASSPRQLGNTGELFF. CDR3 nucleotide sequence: TGTGCCAGCAGCCCCCGACAGTTAGGGAACACCGGGGAGCTGTTTTTT.

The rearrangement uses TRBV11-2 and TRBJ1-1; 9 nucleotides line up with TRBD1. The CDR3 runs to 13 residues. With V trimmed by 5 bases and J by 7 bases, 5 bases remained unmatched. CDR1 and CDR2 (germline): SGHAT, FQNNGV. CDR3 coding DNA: TGTGCCAGCAGCCGATCGGACAGGGGTGAAGCTTTCTTT. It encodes CASSRSDRGEAFF.

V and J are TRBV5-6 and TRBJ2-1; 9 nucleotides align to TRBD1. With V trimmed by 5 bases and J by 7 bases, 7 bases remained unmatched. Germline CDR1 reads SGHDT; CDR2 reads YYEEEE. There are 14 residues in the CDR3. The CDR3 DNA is TGTGCCAGCAGGGACAACAGGGGGCTGAATGAGCAGTTCTTC. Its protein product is CASRDNRGLNEQFF. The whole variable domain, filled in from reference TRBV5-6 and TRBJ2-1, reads DAGVTQSPTHLIKTRGQQVTLRCSPKSGHDTVSWYQQALGQGPQFIFQYYEEEERQRGNFPDRFSGHQFPNYSSELNVNALLLGDSALYLCASRDNRGLNEQFFGPGTRLTVL.

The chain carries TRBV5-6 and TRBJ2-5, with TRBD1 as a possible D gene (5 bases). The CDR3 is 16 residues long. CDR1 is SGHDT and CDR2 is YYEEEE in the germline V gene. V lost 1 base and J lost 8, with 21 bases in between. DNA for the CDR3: TGTGCCAGCAGCTTGTATGGCAGGACATCAAGAGACACCCAGTACTTC. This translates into CASSLYGRTSRDTQYF.

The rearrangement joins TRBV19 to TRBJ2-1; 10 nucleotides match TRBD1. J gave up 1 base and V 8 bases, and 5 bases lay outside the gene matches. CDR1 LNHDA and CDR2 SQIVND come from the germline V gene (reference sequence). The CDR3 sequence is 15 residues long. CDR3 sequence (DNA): TGTGCCAGTGCCTTGGGACAGGGGTCCTACAATGAGCAGTTCTTC. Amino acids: CASALGQGSYNEQFF.

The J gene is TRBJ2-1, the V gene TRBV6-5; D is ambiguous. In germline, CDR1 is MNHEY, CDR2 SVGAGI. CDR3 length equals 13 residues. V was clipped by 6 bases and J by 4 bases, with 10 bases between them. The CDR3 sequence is CASSRPGYNEQFF. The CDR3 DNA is TGTGCCAGCAGCCGTCCAGGTTACAATGAGCAGTTCTTC.

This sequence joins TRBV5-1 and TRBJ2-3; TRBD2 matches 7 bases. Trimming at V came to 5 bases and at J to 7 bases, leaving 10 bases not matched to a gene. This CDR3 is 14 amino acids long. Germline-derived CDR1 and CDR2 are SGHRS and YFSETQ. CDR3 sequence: CASRTALGGNTQYF. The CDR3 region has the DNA TGCGCCAGCAGAACAGCCCTGGGGGGGAATACGCAGTATTTT.

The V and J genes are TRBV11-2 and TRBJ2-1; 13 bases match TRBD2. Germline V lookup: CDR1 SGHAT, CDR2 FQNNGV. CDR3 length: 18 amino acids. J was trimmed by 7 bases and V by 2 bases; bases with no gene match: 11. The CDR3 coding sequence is TGTGCCAGCAGCTTAAGTTTTGAGGGACTAGCGGGAAGGAATGAGCAGTTCTTC. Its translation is CASSLSFEGLAGRNEQFF.

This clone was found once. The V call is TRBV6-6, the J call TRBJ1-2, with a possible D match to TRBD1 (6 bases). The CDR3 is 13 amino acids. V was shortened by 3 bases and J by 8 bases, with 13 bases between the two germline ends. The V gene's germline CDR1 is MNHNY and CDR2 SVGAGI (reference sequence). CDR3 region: CASSYSGEGGYTF. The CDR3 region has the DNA TGTGCCAGCAGTTATTCAGGGGAGGGGGGCTACACCTTC.

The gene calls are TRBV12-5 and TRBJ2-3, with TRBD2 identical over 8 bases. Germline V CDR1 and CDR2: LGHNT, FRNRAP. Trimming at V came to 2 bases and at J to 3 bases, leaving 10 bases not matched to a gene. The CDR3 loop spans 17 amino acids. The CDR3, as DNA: TGTGCTAGTGGTTTGAAACCGGGGGGGGCTTGGACAGATACGCAGTATTTT. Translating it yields CASGLKPGGAWTDTQYF.